Sequencing of this T cell receptor (beta chain) was carried out in a study of blood T cell repertoires in COVID-19. The wider study: The origin of the acute and convalescent COVID-19 samples was the United States, Italy and Spain. From T cells, B-cell-depleted T cells, or PBMCs came the material, which was cDNA or gDNA.

Per the germline V gene, CDR1 is MNHEY and CDR2 is SMNVEV (reference sequence). The CDR3 spans 16 residues. The junction had 9 bases not matched to a gene; V was cut back by 6 bases and J by 3 bases. How the authors handled the data: From reference gene primer amplification, estimates of nucleated cell counts were derived. TCRdb's table, derived via immunoSEQ multiplex PCR, lists solely in-frame clones and lacks some. That table supplies the V and J calls and clone size; D and trimming were determined from the DNA. The sample lists roughly 45,000 clones, approximately 93% occurring once. This receptor was obtained from a man aged 55-75 years with COVID-19, enrolled during active disease. The sample comprised peripheral blood. The chain has TRBV27 and TRBJ2-2, with TRBD1 matching 8 bases. The CDR3 is CASRPGTGPDTGELFF. CDR3 nucleotide sequence: TGTGCCAGCAGGCCTGGGACAGGTCCTGACACCGGGGAGCTGTTTTTT.